Listed here are 27 T cell receptor beta chains from one sample, sequenced in a study of blood T cells in healthy people across ages. A sample-barcoded 5' primer and a J-beta primer mix were used in a second PCR of about 7 to 12 cycles. In TCRdb, the 5' RACE reads were re-called with MiXCR into one record per CDR3 protein. This table holds about 510,000 distinct CDR3 sequences, about a quarter found once. The same sample was also studied in work on T cells of mothers and their children.

Input material: blood. These receptor sequences come from a boy aged 2 to 10 in good health.

A note on this clonotype: One end of the junction fails to match germline, which may point to a read error. This rearrangement joins TRBV5-1 to TRBJ2-7; no reliable D call. The germline V gene has CDR1 SGHRS and CDR2 YFSETQ. The CDR3 runs to 14 residues. The CDR3 region is CASSLLRVRNEQYF. The CDR3 DNA is TGTGCCAGCAGCTTGCTACGCGTCCGCAACGAGCAGTACTTC.

This clonotype was counted a few times. The CDR3 DNA follows: TGCAGCGGATGGGACCCTCAGAGTAATCAGCCCCAGCATTTT. It specifies CSGWDPQSNQPQHF. This chain links TRBV29-1 with TRBJ1-5; D perhaps matches TRBD1 (5 bases). The CDR3 covers 14 residues. The V and J ends lost 7 bases and 4 bases respectively, with 17 bases between them. The germline V gene has CDR1 SQVTM and CDR2 ANQGSEA.

This clonotype was recorded once. This sequence joins TRBV29-1 and TRBJ2-5; the D gene is possibly TRBD2 (5 bases). The CDR3 has 16 amino acids. The V end was cut by 3 bases, the J end by 4 bases, with 21 bases between. In germline, CDR1 is SQVTM, CDR2 ANQGSEA. The CDR3 DNA follows: TGCAGCGTTGAGTTCCCGTGGGATTTTGCGGGAGAGACCCAGTACTTC. It is translated as CSVEFPWDFAGETQYF.

This rearrangement joins TRBV29-1 to TRBJ2-5; D assignment may be TRBD1 or TRBD2 (6 bases each). This CDR3 contains 14 residues. V was pared by 1 base and J by 5 bases, with 14 bases between. Germline CDR1 and CDR2: SQVTM and ANQGSEA. The CDR3: CSVEGGGLGETQYF. Written as DNA, the CDR3 is TGCAGCGTTGAAGGAGGGGGGTTAGGGGAGACCCAGTACTTC.

The rearrangement joins TRBV20-1 to TRBJ1-2; 11 bases agree with TRBD1. Germline V gene data show CDR1 as DFQATT and CDR2 as SNEGSKA (reference sequence). There are 13 residues in the CDR3. Germline trimming cut 2 bases from V and 7 bases from J; bases unmatched to any gene: 3. CDR3 in DNA: TGCAGTGCTAGATTAGGGACAGGGGGTGGCTACACCTTC. Amino acid sequence: CSARLGTGGGYTF.

CDR3 in amino acids: CASNQGSSYNEQFF. CDR3 coding DNA: TGTGCCAGCAACCAGGGGAGCTCCTACAATGAGCAGTTCTTC. The J gene is TRBJ2-1, the V gene TRBV12-3 or TRBV12-4; D possibly corresponds to TRBD1 (6 bases). CDR3 size: 14 residues. V lost 7 bases to trimming and J lost 0 bases, with 10 bases between them.

A few counts support this clonotype. The chain is built from TRBV14 and TRBJ1-2, with D possibly TRBD1 on 5 matching bases. The CDR3 is 14 amino acids. V lost 1 base, J lost 7 bases, and 13 bases lay in between. Germline V lookup: CDR1 SGHDN, CDR2 FVKESK. In nucleotides, the CDR3 is TGTGCCAGCAGCCAAGGCAAGGGGCCGGGTGGCTACACCTTC. Translation: CASSQGKGPGGYTF.

On this clonotype itself: A much larger clone differs by one base, so this may be a read error. V usage is TRBV12-3 or TRBV12-4 and J usage is TRBJ2-3, with no clear D. This CDR3 is built from 11 residues. CDR3 sequence (DNA): TGTGGCAGCCTTCAATCAGATACGCAGTATTTT. Its protein is CGSLQSDTQYF.

The rearrangement links TRBV20-1 to TRBJ1-2; 8 bases match TRBD1. The CDR3 runs 17 residues. V gave up 5 bases and J gave up 7 bases; unmatched junction bases: 21. The germline V gene has CDR1 DFQATT and CDR2 SNEGSKA (reference sequence). CDR3 loop: CSASGTGRPTGTVGYTF. CDR3 coding DNA: TGCAGTGCTTCCGGGACAGGAAGACCGACGGGGACAGTTGGCTACACCTTC.

The sample holds a few counts of this clonotype. This chain joins TRBV6-5 and TRBJ2-2; 7 positions match TRBD1. The CDR3 covers 14 residues. Germline CDR1 MNHEY, CDR2 SVGAGI. Trimming took 8 bases from V and 7 from J; bases not matched to a gene: 10. Written as DNA, the CDR3 is TGTGCCAGCGGGCAGACAGGGTTGGACGGGGAGCTGTTTTTT. Amino acid sequence: CASGQTGLDGELFF.

This clonotype has more than one count but fewer than ten. The rearrangement joins TRBV29-1 to TRBJ1-2; 9 nucleotides match TRBD1. V lost 3 bases and J lost 5; bases outside the gene matches: 4. This CDR3 is 13 amino acids long. CDR1 is SQVTM and CDR2 is ANQGSEA in the germline V gene. The CDR3 loop is CSVEPGQGYGYTF. The CDR3 DNA sequence: TGCAGCGTTGAGCCGGGACAGGGATATGGCTACACCTTC.

The V and J genes are TRBV11-2 and TRBJ1-2; D perhaps matches TRBD1 (5 bases). The CDR3 has 15 residues. The ends were cut back, 0 bases at V and 3 bases at J, with 11 bases in the middle. Germline assignment: CDR1 SGHAT and CDR2 FQNNGV. CDR3 in DNA: TGTGCCAGCAGCTTAGATTGGGACCCCCACTATGGCTACACCTTC. It is translated as CASSLDWDPHYGYTF.

Worth noting for this clonotype: The CDR3 carries no conserved terminal phenylalanine or tryptophan, so it likely arises from a read error. This rearrangement joins TRBV20-1 to TRBJ1-2, with D unresolved. The CDR3 spans 16 residues. Per germline, CDR1 DFQATT and CDR2 SNEGSKA (reference sequence). V dropped 0 bases and J dropped 6 bases, with 20 bases sitting between them. CDR3 amino acids: CSARDRNRPIGHGYTV. The CDR3 DNA sequence: TGCAGTGCTAGAGATCGGAACAGACCTATAGGACATGGCTACACCGTC.

The genes are TRBV6-5 and TRBJ1-1; D is possibly TRBD1 (5 bases). Germline values: CDR1 MNHEY, CDR2 SVGAGI. This CDR3 region has 15 residues. Trimming pared 2 bases from V and 1 base from J, leaving 11 bases between. The chain's CDR3 is CASSYRGPTNTEAFF. The CDR3 coding sequence is TGTGCCAGCAGTTACCGGGGACCGACGAACACTGAAGCTTTCTTT.

This clonotype was observed a handful of times. This chain uses TRBV6-4 with TRBJ2-5; D is possibly TRBD2 (6 bases). The closer fit of TRBJ2-1 to the DNA end suggests the J call may be wrong. There are 15 residues in the CDR3. The germline V gene encodes CDR1 MRHNA and CDR2 SNTAGT. In nucleotides, the CDR3 is TGTGCCAGCAGTGTTGAGGGAGGAAGATACAATGAGCAGTTCTTC. Its protein is CASSVEGGRYNEQFF.

Many counts were recorded for this clonotype. The chain links TRBV29-1 to TRBJ2-7; TRBD1 might be the D (5 bases). Trimming removed 3 bases at V and 1 base at J, with 7 bases between. From germline, CDR1 is SQVTM and CDR2 ANQGSEA. There are 12 residues in the CDR3. The CDR3 loop reads CSVEDNSYEQYF. CDR3 bases: TGCAGCGTTGAGGACAATTCCTACGAGCAGTACTTC.

The genes are TRBV9 and TRBJ2-5, with D unclear. Germline assignment: CDR1 SGDLS and CDR2 YYNGEE. V lost 0 bases and J lost 5, with 14 bases in between. The CDR3 covers 15 residues. CDR3 DNA: TGTGCCAGCAGCGTAGAGAGGTCTAGAACGGAGACCCAGTACTTC. It specifies CASSVERSRTETQYF.

The sample holds a few counts of this clonotype. The chain recombines TRBV7-2 with TRBJ2-1; the D gene is possibly TRBD1 (5 bases). V gave up 2 bases and J gave up 0 bases, with 8 bases separating them. Germline V CDR1 and CDR2: SGHTA, FQGNSA. The CDR3 extends over 15 amino acids. The CDR3 sequence: CASSLIGDSYNEQFF. The CDR3 nucleotides read TGTGCCAGCAGCTTAATAGGGGACTCCTACAATGAGCAGTTCTTC.

This clonotype was observed a handful of times. This sequence joins TRBV3-1 and TRBJ2-5; a weak D match, TRBD1 (5 bases). This CDR3 contains 15 residues. V dropped 1 base and J dropped 1 base, with 10 bases sitting between them. Germline V lookup: CDR1 LGHDT, CDR2 YNNKEL (reference sequence). CDR3 nucleotides: TGTGCCAGCAGCCAAGGGGGCGCTTCCCAAGAGACCCAGTACTTC. As protein: CASSQGGASQETQYF.

The V gene is TRBV2, the J gene TRBJ1-4; a weak D match, TRBD1 (5 bases). Germline loops: CDR1 SNHLY, CDR2 FYNNEI. Trimming removed 1 base from V and 3 bases from J, with 9 bases in between. This CDR3 has 15 amino acids. This chain's CDR3 is CASSEERGANEKLFF. The CDR3 coding sequence is TGTGCCAGCAGTGAAGAAAGGGGAGCTAATGAAAAACTGTTTTTT.

About this clonotype: At one of its ends the junction is not consistent with the germline gene, which may arise from a read error. The chain links TRBV29-1 to TRBJ2-5; perhaps TRBD2 as D (5 bases). Germline assignment: CDR1 SQVTM and CDR2 ANQGSEA. The CDR3 runs to 12 residues. As DNA, the CDR3 is TGCAGCGTTGGGGGATCGGGAAGAGAGGAGTTCTTC. Protein product: CSVGGSGREEFF.

The V and J genes are TRBV5-1 and TRBJ2-7; TRBD1 matches 7 bases. The CDR3 loop spans 14 amino acids. V lost 0 bases, J lost 5 bases, and 5 bases stayed unmatched. Germline V CDR1 and CDR2: SGHRS, YFSETQ. CDR3 sequence reads: CASSLAGTADEQYF. DNA for the CDR3: TGCGCCAGCAGCTTGGCCGGGACAGCTGACGAGCAGTACTTC.

J is TRBJ2-5 and V is TRBV7-9, with TRBD1 matching 7 bases. V shed 4 bases, J shed 3 bases, and the junction held 5 bases outside the gene matches. The CDR3 is 14 amino acids. Germline-derived CDR1 and CDR2 are SEHNR and FQNEAQ (reference sequence). The CDR3 is CASSSAGTEETQYF. CDR3 nucleotide sequence: TGTGCCAGCAGCTCTGCCGGGACAGAAGAGACCCAGTACTTC.

This clonotype has more than one count but fewer than ten. This chain links TRBV2 with TRBJ1-2; TRBD1 is a possible D gene (5 bases). Germline loops: CDR1 SNHLY, CDR2 FYNNEI. This CDR3 spans 13 amino acids. Between the trimmed V and J ends, which lost 7 bases and 0 bases, there was a span of 9 bases. CDR3 residues: CASKSGPNYGYTF. For the CDR3, the DNA is TGTGCCAGCAAGTCAGGGCCTAACTATGGCTACACCTTC. Complete variable domain (other parts from reference TRBV2 and TRBJ1-2): EPEVTQTPSHQVTQMGQEVILRCVPISNHLYFYWYRQILGQKVEFLVSFYNNEISEKSEIFDDQFSVERPDGSNFTLKIRSTKLEDSAMYFCASKSGPNYGYTFGSGTRLTVV.

This chain connects TRBV27 to TRBJ2-5; 9 positions match TRBD2. J was trimmed by 1 base and V by 5 bases; bases with no gene match: 2. The CDR3 is 14 residues long. Germline values: CDR1 MNHEY, CDR2 SMNVEV (reference sequence). The CDR3 sequence: CASSGLASQETQYF. CDR3 DNA: TGTGCCAGCAGTGGACTAGCGAGCCAAGAGACCCAGTACTTC.

The J gene is TRBJ2-5, the V gene TRBV20-1; D might be TRBD2 (5 bases). The CDR3 extends over 15 amino acids. V was pared by 3 bases and J by 2 bases, with 16 bases between. CDR1 DFQATT and CDR2 SNEGSKA come from the germline V gene (reference sequence). The CDR3 DNA follows: TGCAGTGCTAGGCAGCACGGGGTCCTGCAAGAGACCCAGTACTTC. It encodes CSARQHGVLQETQYF.

This clonotype has only a few counts. The chain joins TRBV28 to TRBJ2-2; D perhaps matches TRBD2 (6 bases). Germline CDR1 MDHEN, CDR2 SYDVKM. V dropped 8 bases and J dropped 5 bases, with 18 bases sitting between them. This CDR3 has 15 residues. The CDR3 DNA sequence: TGTGCCAGCCTCGGGGGACTGAAGTGGACCGGGGAGCTGTTTTTT. This encodes CASLGGLKWTGELFF.